This passage covers 4 T cell receptor beta chains from one sample sequenced in a study of cytomegalovirus exposure and HLA in healthy donors. The study ran its PCR with 60 Vbeta and 13 Jbeta primers. Assay used: immunoSEQ multiplex PCR; TCRdb lists only in-frame clones, some missing. Among fewer than 95,000 clones listed, around 80% were seen once. Sequences were obtained from PBMCs. Every receptor here comes from a young man in good health and CMV-seronegative.

V is TRBV10-1 and J is TRBJ2-7, with 7 bases that match TRBD2. V gave up 2 bases and J gave up 3 bases; unmatched junction bases: 7. CDR3 length: 15 amino acids. Germline assignment: CDR1 WNHNN and CDR2 SYGVQD (reference sequence). CDR3 amino acids: CASSEGGGRHYEQYF. In nucleotides, the CDR3 is TGCGCCAGCAGTGAGGGGGGGGGTCGGCACTACGAGCAGTACTTC.

This rearrangement joins TRBV18 to TRBJ2-5; D is undetermined. Between the trimmed V and J ends, which lost 3 bases and 5 bases, there was a span of 13 bases. This CDR3 is 14 amino acids long. Germline V gene data show CDR1 as KGHSH and CDR2 as LQKENI. The CDR3, as DNA: TGTGCCAGCTCACCCCCCGTTTCTGTGGAGACCCAGTACTTC. Amino acid sequence: CASSPPVSVETQYF. Full variable domain (missing parts from reference TRBV18 and TRBJ2-5): NAGVMQNPRHLVRRRGQEARLRCSPMKGHSHVYWYRQLPEEGLKFMVYLQKENIIDESGMPKERFSAEFPKEGPSILRIQQVVRGDSAAYFCASSPPVSVETQYFGPGTRLLVL.

CDR3 in DNA: TGTGCCAGCACCGACGCGGCACTCACAAACTATGGCTACACCTTC. Its protein is CASTDAALTNYGYTF. The chain joins TRBV6-1 to TRBJ1-2; no definite D call. V shed 7 bases and J shed 2 bases, with 17 bases lying between them. CDR3 length: 15 residues. Germline V lookup: CDR1 MNHNS, CDR2 SASEGT.

The V and J genes are TRBV4-2 and TRBJ1-1, with a possible D match to TRBD1 (5 bases). Germline V gene data show CDR1 as LGHNA and CDR2 as YNFKEQ. CDR3 length: 15 amino acids. V was cut by 4 bases and J by 4 bases, with 16 bases left in between. CDR3 nucleotides: TGTGCCAGCAGCCGATTCAGGGTTTCGGGCACTGAAGCTTTCTTT. Amino acid sequence: CASSRFRVSGTEAFF.